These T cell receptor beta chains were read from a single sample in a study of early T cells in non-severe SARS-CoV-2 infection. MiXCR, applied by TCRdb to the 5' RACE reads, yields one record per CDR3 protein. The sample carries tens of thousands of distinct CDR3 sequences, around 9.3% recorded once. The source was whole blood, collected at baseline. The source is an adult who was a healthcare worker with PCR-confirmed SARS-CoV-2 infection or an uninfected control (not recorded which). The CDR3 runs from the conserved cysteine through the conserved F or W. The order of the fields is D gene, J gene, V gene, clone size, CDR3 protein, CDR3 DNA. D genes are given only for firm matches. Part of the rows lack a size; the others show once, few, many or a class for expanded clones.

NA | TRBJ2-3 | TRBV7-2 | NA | CASSFGGSGADTQYF | TGTGCCAGCAGCTTCGGGGGTTCAGGGGCAGATACGCAGTATTTT
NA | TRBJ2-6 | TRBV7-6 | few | CASASGVGHSGANVLTF | TGTGCCAGCGCCTCGGGAGTCGGTCACTCTGGGGCCAACGTCCTGACTTTC
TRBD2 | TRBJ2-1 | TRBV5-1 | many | CASSLAPGTSGRGSYNEQFF | TGCGCCAGCAGCTTGGCCCCTGGGACTAGCGGGAGGGGGTCCTACAATGAGCAGTTCTTC
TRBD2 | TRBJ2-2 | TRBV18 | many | CASSPAGAGLTGELFF | TGTGCCAGCTCACCGGCGGGAGCGGGGCTCACCGGGGAGCTGTTTTTT
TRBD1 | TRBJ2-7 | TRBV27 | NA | CASSLSGTGNSYEQYF | TGTGCCAGCAGTTTATCCGGGACAGGCAACTCCTACGAGCAGTACTTC
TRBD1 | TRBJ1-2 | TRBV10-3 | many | CAISESDRPYGYTF | TGTGCCATCAGTGAGTCGGACAGGCCCTATGGCTACACCTTC
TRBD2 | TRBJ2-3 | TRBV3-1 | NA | CASSRTSADTQYF | TGTGCCAGCAGCCGCACTAGCGCAGATACGCAGTATTTT
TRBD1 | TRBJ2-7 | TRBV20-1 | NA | CSARSLGQGDSYEQYF | TGCAGTGCTAGATCGCTGGGACAGGGGGACTCCTACGAGCAGTACTTC
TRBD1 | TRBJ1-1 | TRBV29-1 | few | CSVSYRGKGAFF | TGCAGCGTGTCCTACAGGGGAAAGGGTGCTTTCTTT
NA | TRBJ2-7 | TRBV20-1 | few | CSARPTPPVEQYF | TGCAGTGCTAGACCTACTCCGCCAGTTGAGCAGTACTTC
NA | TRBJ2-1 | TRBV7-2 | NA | CASSSGTYNEQFF | TGTGCCAGCAGCTCCGGGACATACAATGAGCAGTTCTTC
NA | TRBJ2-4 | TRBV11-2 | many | CASSLEPGPIIQYF | TGTGCCAGCAGCTTAGAGCCAGGCCCCATCATTCAGTACTTC
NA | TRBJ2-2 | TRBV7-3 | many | CASSPGSRATNTGELFF | TGTGCCAGCAGCCCGGGAAGTCGCGCGACGAACACCGGGGAGCTGTTTTTT
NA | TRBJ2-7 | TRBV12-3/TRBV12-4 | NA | CASSPGFRYEQYF | TGTGCCAGCAGTCCAGGGTTTCGGTACGAGCAGTACTTC
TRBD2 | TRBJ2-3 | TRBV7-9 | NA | CASSLGWQAGTQYF | TGTGCCAGCAGCTTAGGTTGGCAAGCGGGAACGCAGTATTTT
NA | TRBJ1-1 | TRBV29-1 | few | CSVEVNTEAFF | TGCAGCGTTGAGGTGAACACTGAAGCTTTCTTT
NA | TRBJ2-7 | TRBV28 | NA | CASSLGTYEQYF | TGTGCCAGCAGTTTAGGGACCTACGAGCAGTACTTC
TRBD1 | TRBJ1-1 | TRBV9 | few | CASKPGQGANTEAFF | TGTGCCAGCAAACCGGGACAGGGGGCGAACACTGAAGCTTTCTTT
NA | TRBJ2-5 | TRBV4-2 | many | CASSQVEGSETQYF | TGTGCCAGCAGCCAAGTTGAGGGGTCGGAGACCCAGTACTTC
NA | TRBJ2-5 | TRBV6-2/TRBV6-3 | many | CASSYSRGETQYF | TGTGCCAGCAGTTACAGCAGGGGAGAGACCCAGTACTTC
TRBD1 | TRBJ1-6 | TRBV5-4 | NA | CASSLKQGGNSPLHF | TGTGCCAGCAGCTTGAAGCAGGGGGGAAATTCACCCCTCCACTTT
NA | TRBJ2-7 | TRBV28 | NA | CASRPSGSARTYEQYF | TGTGCCAGCAGGCCCTCGGGCTCGGCAAGAACCTACGAGCAGTACTTC
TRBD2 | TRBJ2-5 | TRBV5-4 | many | CASSSRGGSAVETQYF | TGTGCCAGCAGCTCGCGGGGGGGGTCCGCGGTGGAGACCCAGTACTTC
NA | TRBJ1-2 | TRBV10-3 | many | CAIRGGAGYTF | TGTGCCATCAGAGGGGGAGCCGGCTACACCTTC
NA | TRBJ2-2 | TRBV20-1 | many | CSARDLSGELFF | TGCAGTGCTAGAGATTTATCAGGGGAGCTGTTTTTT
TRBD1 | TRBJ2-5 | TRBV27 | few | CASSVTGAGGTQYF | TGTGCCAGCAGTGTGACAGGGGCTGGTGGGACCCAGTACTTC
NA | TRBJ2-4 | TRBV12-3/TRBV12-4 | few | CASSSSDENIQYF | TGTGCCAGCAGTTCTTCCGATGAAAACATTCAGTACTTC
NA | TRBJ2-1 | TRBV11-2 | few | CASSLISLLNNEQFF | TGTGCCAGCAGCTTAATTTCCCTCTTGAACAATGAGCAGTTCTTC
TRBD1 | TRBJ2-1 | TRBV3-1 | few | CASSQEWRQGFDEQFF | TGTGCCAGCAGCCAAGAATGGAGACAGGGGTTCGATGAGCAGTTCTTC
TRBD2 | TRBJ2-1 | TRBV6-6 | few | CASSYGLAGSNEQFF | TGTGCCAGCAGTTACGGCTTAGCGGGGAGCAATGAGCAGTTCTTC
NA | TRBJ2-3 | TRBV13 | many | CASSLAPGSLVSTDTQYF | TGTGCCAGCAGCTTAGCCCCCGGGTCCTTGGTTAGTACAGATACGCAGTATTTT
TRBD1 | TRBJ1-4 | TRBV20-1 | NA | CSASQGPTGLKLFF | TGCAGTGCATCACAGGGGCCCACTGGGTTAAAACTGTTTTTT
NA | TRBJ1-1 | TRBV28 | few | CASSLRPLNTEAFF | TGTGCCAGCAGTTTGCGGCCACTGAACACTGAAGCTTTCTTT
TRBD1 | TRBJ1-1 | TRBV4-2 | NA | CASSQEGDRGPKAFF | TGTGCCAGCAGCCAAGAAGGGGACAGGGGGCCTAAAGCTTTCTTT
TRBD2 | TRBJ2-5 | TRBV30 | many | CAWNPSGGPQYF | TGTGCCTGGAACCCTAGCGGGGGGCCCCAGTACTTC
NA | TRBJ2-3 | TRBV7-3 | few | CASSLSGTPGGTQYF | TGTGCCAGCAGCTTAAGCGGGACACCGGGTGGTACGCAGTATTTT
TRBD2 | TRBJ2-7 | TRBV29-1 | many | CSTRTSEYEQYF | TGCAGCACTCGGACTAGCGAATACGAGCAGTACTTC
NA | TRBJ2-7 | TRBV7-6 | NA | CASSFGTGYEQYF | TGTGCCAGCAGCTTCGGGACGGGCTACGAGCAGTACTTC
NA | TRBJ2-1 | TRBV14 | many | CASSQYRLGGSYNEQFF | TGTGCCAGCAGCCAGTACCGACTCGGTGGCTCCTACAATGAGCAGTTCTTC
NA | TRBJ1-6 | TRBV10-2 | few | CASSDTGHSSPLHF | TGCGCCAGCAGTGATACAGGGCACAGTTCACCCCTCCACTTT
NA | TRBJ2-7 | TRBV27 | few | CASSLGVGYEQYF | TGTGCCAGCAGCTTGGGAGTGGGCTACGAGCAGTACTTC
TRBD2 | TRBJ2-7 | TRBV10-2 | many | CASSEAGGRYEQYF | TGCGCCAGCAGTGAGGCGGGAGGGCGGTACGAGCAGTACTTC
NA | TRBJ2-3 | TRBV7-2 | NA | CASSPSGRDTDTQYF | TGTGCCAGCAGCCCCAGCGGGCGGGACACAGATACGCAGTATTTT
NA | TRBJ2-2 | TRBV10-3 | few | CAIKEGDRPGELFF | TGTGCCATCAAAGAAGGAGATCGTCCCGGGGAGCTGTTTTTT
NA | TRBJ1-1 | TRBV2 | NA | CASTGLGTEAFF | TGTGCCAGCACCGGTTTGGGGACTGAAGCTTTCTTT
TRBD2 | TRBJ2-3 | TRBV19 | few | CASSHLTSGSPDTQYF | TGTGCCAGTAGTCACCTGACTAGCGGGAGCCCAGATACGCAGTATTTT
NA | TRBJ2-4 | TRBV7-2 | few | CASSSPRRGSNIQYF | TGTGCCAGCAGTTCCCCCCGGCGGGGATCAAACATTCAGTACTTC
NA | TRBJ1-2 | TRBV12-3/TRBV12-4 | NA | CASSLGPPGGYGYTF | TGTGCCAGCAGTTTGGGACCCCCAGGAGGCTATGGCTACACCTTC
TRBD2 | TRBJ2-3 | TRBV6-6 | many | CASSYSAGEGDTQYF | TGTGCCAGCAGTTATTCGGCGGGAGAGGGAGATACGCAGTATTTT
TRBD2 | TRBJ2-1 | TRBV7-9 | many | CASSQYPGLAASYNEQFF | TGTGCCAGCAGCCAATACCCGGGACTAGCGGCCTCCTACAATGAGCAGTTCTTC
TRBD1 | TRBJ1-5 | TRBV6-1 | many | CASRQRGQGIGRGNQPQHF | TGTGCCAGCAGACAGCGGGGACAGGGGATTGGGCGCGGGAATCAGCCCCAGCATTTT